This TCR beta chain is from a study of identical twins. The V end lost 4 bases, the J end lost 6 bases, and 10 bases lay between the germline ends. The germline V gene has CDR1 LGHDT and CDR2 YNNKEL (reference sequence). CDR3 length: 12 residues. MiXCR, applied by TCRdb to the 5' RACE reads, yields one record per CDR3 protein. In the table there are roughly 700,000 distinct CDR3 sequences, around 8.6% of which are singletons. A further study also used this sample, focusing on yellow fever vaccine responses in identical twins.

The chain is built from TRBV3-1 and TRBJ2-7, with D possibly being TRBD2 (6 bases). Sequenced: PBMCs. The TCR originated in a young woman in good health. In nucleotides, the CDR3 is TGTGCCAGCAGCCTCGGGACTTCCGAGCAGTACTTC. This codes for CASSLGTSEQYF.